This TCR beta chain is drawn from a study of blood T cell repertoires in COVID-19. Germline CDR1 is SGHTA and CDR2 is FQGNSA. The ends lost 7 bases at V and 0 bases at J; junction bases unmatched: 15. The CDR3 runs to 19 residues. The repertoire was sequenced with immunoSEQ multiplex PCR; TCRdb's copy has only in-frame clones and lacks some. The top ten hold around 0.84% of the sample, which has over 200,000 clones, 80% to 95% seen once. This clone has only one observation. Sequenced material: peripheral blood. The clonotype originates from a man aged 55 to 70 with COVID-19, enrolled during active disease. V is TRBV7-2 and J is TRBJ2-1; TRBD2 matches at 10 bases. Here the CDR3 DNA reads TGTGCCAGCACCTACCCTCAGCGGACTAGCGGACGCTCCTACAATGAGCAGTTCTTC. Its protein is CASTYPQRTSGRSYNEQFF.